This T cell receptor beta chain was sequenced in a study of shared clonotypes between healthy human individuals. Subsets obtained from CD4+ cells comprised CD45RA+ naive and CD45RA-negative memory cells. Germline V gene lookup returns CDR1 DFQATT and CDR2 SNEGSKA (reference sequence). Trimming took 5 bases from V and 3 from J, leaving 7 bases between them. The CDR3 extends over 11 amino acids. Data came from immunoSEQ multiplex PCR; TCRdb stores just in-frame clones and leaves some out. The sample holds about 2.3 million clones; 85% to 95% are singletons and the top ten take around 0.38%. This chain joins TRBV20-1 and TRBJ2-5, with no clear D. Sequencing used naive CD4+ T cells from PBMCs. The subset was: CD45RA+ positively selected. The TCR was taken from a man younger than 35 in good health. Some clones in this sample may be carry-over from other donors' samples. The CDR3 DNA follows: TGCAGTGCTGGGAAAGAAGAGACCCAGTACTTC. This gives the protein CSAGKEETQYF.